The next 26 T cell receptor beta chains were all read from a single sample in a study of OX40 agonist ivuxolimab in advanced cancers. Assay: immunoSEQ multiplex PCR; the TCRdb copy retains only in-frame clones and omits some. There are roughly 67,000 clones in the sample; approximately 87% occur only once, and about 4% lies in the top ten. This specimen consisted of CD4+ or CD8+ T cells sorted from blood, obtained in a trial of the OX40 agonist ivuxolimab. These receptors were obtained from an adult with an advanced solid tumor such as melanoma, head and neck, liver or kidney cancer.

The chain is built from TRBV7-2 and TRBJ2-3; D is undetermined. Trimming shortened V by 3 bases and J by 6 bases, and 4 bases separated the two germline ends. CDR3 size: 11 residues. The germline gives CDR1 SGHTA, CDR2 FQGNSA. The CDR3 nucleotides are TGTGCCAGCAGCTTCCTCGATACGCAGTATTTT. Translation gives CASSFLDTQYF.

The chain recombines TRBV23-1 with TRBJ2-3; the D gene is possibly TRBD2 (6 bases). TRBV23-1 is noted as an ORF with a role that remains uncertain. V dropped 2 bases and J dropped 1 base, with 13 bases sitting between them. The CDR3 has 16 residues. CDR3: CASSQLTGVGTDTQYF. DNA of the CDR3: TGCGCCAGCAGTCAACTGACGGGGGTAGGCACAGATACGCAGTATTTT.

This sequence joins TRBV6-5 and TRBJ1-4; TRBD1 might be the D (5 bases). Between the trimmed V and J ends, which lost 6 bases and 7 bases, there was a span of 9 bases. CDR3 size: 12 residues. Germline loops: CDR1 MNHEY, CDR2 SVGAGI. The CDR3 DNA follows: TGTGCCAGCAGGCAGGGCTTTGAAAAACTGTTTTTT. Its protein product is CASRQGFEKLFF.

The count of this clone is one. This chain connects TRBV7-2 to TRBJ1-2; D possibly corresponds to TRBD1 (5 bases). The CDR3 is 14 residues long. Germline V gene lookup returns CDR1 SGHTA and CDR2 FQGNSA. The ends were cut back, 5 bases at V and 4 bases at J, with 14 bases in the middle. Written as DNA, the CDR3 is TGTGCCAGCAGCGCAAGTGGGGGTAGCTATGGCTACACCTTC. It encodes CASSASGGSYGYTF.

This rearrangement joins TRBV28 to TRBJ1-1; weak D call: TRBD1 (6 bases). Germline CDR1 is MDHEN and CDR2 is SYDVKM. The CDR3 has 15 amino acids. V was pared by 5 bases and J by 1 base, with 14 bases between. CDR3 in amino acids: CASSRTGLGNTEAFF. CDR3 in DNA: TGTGCCAGCAGTCGCACAGGGCTAGGGAACACTGAAGCTTTCTTT. Full variable domain (missing parts from reference TRBV28 and TRBJ1-1): DVKVTQSSRYLVKRTGEKVFLECVQDMDHENMFWYRQDPGLGLRLIYFSYDVKMKEKGDIPEGYSVSREKKERFSLILESASTNQTSMYLCASSRTGLGNTEAFFGQGTRLTVV.

V is TRBV2 and J is TRBJ2-5; TRBD1 or TRBD2 may be the D gene (6 bases each). From germline, CDR1 is SNHLY and CDR2 FYNNEI. This CDR3 is built from 14 residues. V lost 3 bases and J 1 base, leaving 9 bases between the germline ends. The CDR3 nucleotides read TGTGCCAGCAGTGACAGGGGAGGCCAAGAGACCCAGTACTTC. Protein sequence: CASSDRGGQETQYF.

DNA for the CDR3: TGTGCCAGCAGTTTAAGCCAGGATAACTATGGCTACACCTTC. The encoded protein is CASSLSQDNYGYTF. V and J are TRBV28 and TRBJ1-2; D gene ambiguous. Trimming shortened V by 2 bases and J by 1 base, and 8 bases separated the two germline ends. This CDR3 has 14 residues. Germline V gene lookup returns CDR1 MDHEN and CDR2 SYDVKM.

This clone showed up just once. The CDR3 DNA follows: TGTGCCAGCAGTTTACGCTCACTTAATACGCAGTATTTT. Amino acid sequence: CASSLRSLNTQYF. The gene calls are TRBV28 and TRBJ2-3; no definite D call. Germline CDR1 is MDHEN and CDR2 is SYDVKM. The CDR3 consists of 13 residues. Trimming took off 2 bases at V and 7 bases at J, with 10 bases between the two ends.

A few counts support this clone. This chain links TRBV7-8 with TRBJ2-5; 9 bases fit TRBD2. Germline lookup yields CDR1 SGHVS and CDR2 FQNEAQ. CDR3 size: 16 residues. The V segment lost 5 bases and the J segment 4 bases; nucleotides outside the gene matches: 11. The CDR3 spells CASSPGTLAGVETQYF. The CDR3 region has the DNA TGTGCCAGCAGCCCCGGGACCTTAGCGGGAGTAGAGACCCAGTACTTC.

V usage is TRBV19 and J usage is TRBJ2-5; D perhaps matches TRBD1 (5 bases). V was cut by 6 bases and J by 4 bases, with 12 bases left in between. CDR1 LNHDA and CDR2 SQIVND come from the germline V gene (reference sequence). The CDR3 has 13 amino acids. The CDR3 region has the DNA TGTGCCAGTAGAGTGACAGCAGGAGAGACCCAGTACTTC. Its translation: CASRVTAGETQYF.

V is TRBV19 and J is TRBJ2-3; D is uncertain. The V end was cut by 5 bases, the J end by 0 bases, with 9 bases between. CDR3 size: 14 residues. The germline gives CDR1 LNHDA, CDR2 SQIVND (reference sequence). As DNA, the CDR3 is TGTGCCAGTAGTCTGCGACATAGCACAGATACGCAGTATTTT. As protein: CASSLRHSTDTQYF.

The J gene is TRBJ1-3, the V gene TRBV7-2; D perhaps matches TRBD1 (6 bases). The CDR3 sequence is 14 residues long. From germline, CDR1 is SGHTA and CDR2 FQGNSA. Trimming pared 4 bases from V and 0 bases from J, leaving 7 bases between. The CDR3 is CASSSGASGNTIYF. In DNA, the CDR3 is TGTGCCAGCAGCTCAGGGGCCTCTGGAAACACCATATATTTT.

This clone was seen only once. The rearrangement joins TRBV18 to TRBJ2-5; D gene unclear. Looked up from germline, CDR1 is KGHSH and CDR2 is LQKENI. V lost 5 bases to trimming and J lost 5 bases, with 6 bases between them. The CDR3 has 11 amino acids. CDR3 loop: CASSNGETQYF. The DNA for the CDR3 is TGTGCCAGCTCAAACGGGGAGACCCAGTACTTC. Combining the CDR3 with reference TRBV18 and TRBJ2-5 gives the whole variable domain NAGVMQNPRHLVRRRGQEARLRCSPMKGHSHVYWYRQLPEEGLKFMVYLQKENIIDESGMPKERFSAEFPKEGPSILRIQQVVRGDSAAYFCASSNGETQYFGPGTRLLVL.

This sequence joins TRBV28 and TRBJ1-1, with D perhaps matching TRBD1 (5 bases). Trimming pared 8 bases from V and 1 base from J, leaving 14 bases between. CDR3 size: 14 residues. In germline, CDR1 is MDHEN, CDR2 SYDVKM. The CDR3 region has the DNA TGTGCCAGCTTCCCATCTGGGACGAACACTGAAGCTTTCTTT. As protein: CASFPSGTNTEAFF.

This clone showed up just once. The chain is built from TRBV7-2 and TRBJ2-3; D gene unclear. In germline, CDR1 is SGHTA, CDR2 FQGNSA. This CDR3 spans 14 amino acids. Trimming stripped 1 base from V and 4 bases from J, with 9 bases between. The CDR3 DNA reads as TGTGCCAGCAGCTTAGAGTTCAGCCCAGATACGCAGTATTTT. As protein: CASSLEFSPDTQYF.

The V gene is TRBV4-2, the J gene TRBJ2-1; D might be TRBD2 (7 bases). This CDR3 region has 16 residues. Germline V lookup: CDR1 LGHNA, CDR2 YNFKEQ. V shed 2 bases and J shed 4 bases, with 15 bases lying between them. CDR3 coding DNA: TGTGCCAGCAGCCAACAAACCGGGGGGCGTTACAATGAGCAGTTCTTC. Protein sequence: CASSQQTGGRYNEQFF.

The V and J genes are TRBV7-9 and TRBJ2-3; TRBD1 matches at 10 bases. The V and J ends lost 5 bases and 3 bases, in that order; junction bases with no gene match: 5. The germline V gene has CDR1 SEHNR and CDR2 FQNEAQ (reference sequence). This CDR3 comprises 15 residues. The CDR3 here is CASSPRTGGTDTQYF. In DNA form, the CDR3 reads TGTGCCAGCAGCCCCCGGACAGGGGGTACAGATACGCAGTATTTT. The whole variable domain, remainder taken from reference TRBV7-9 and TRBJ2-3, is DTGVSQNPRHKITKRGQNVTFRCDPISEHNRLYWYRQTLGQGPEFLTYFQNEAQLEKSRLLSDRFSAERPKGSFSTLEIQRTEQGDSAMYLCASSPRTGGTDTQYFGPGTRLTVL.

This clone has just a few counts. The CDR3 spells CASSIGQEPINEQFF. The CDR3 DNA reads as TGTGCCAGCAGCATTGGACAGGAGCCGATCAATGAGCAGTTCTTC. The gene calls are TRBV7-2 and TRBJ2-1, with TRBD1 matching over 7 bases. J gave up 6 bases and V 5 bases, and 10 bases lay outside the gene matches. This CDR3 region has 15 residues. Germline V gene data show CDR1 as SGHTA and CDR2 as FQGNSA.

The chain combines TRBV6-5 with TRBJ1-1, with unresolved D. V shed 4 bases and J shed 0 bases, with 15 bases lying between them. The CDR3 loop spans 16 amino acids. Germline V gives CDR1 MNHEY, CDR2 SVGAGI. The CDR3 DNA is TGTGCCAGCAGTTCGGGTACAAGAAAGATGAACACTGAAGCTTTCTTT. Translated, it gives CASSSGTRKMNTEAFF.

This sequence joins TRBV9 and TRBJ2-1; TRBD2 aligns across 7 bases. Germline loops: CDR1 SGDLS, CDR2 YYNGEE. Trimming removed 3 bases from V and 8 bases from J; junction bases left unmatched: 5. The CDR3 has 13 amino acids. The CDR3 sequence is CASSGAGDYEQFF. The CDR3 coding sequence is TGTGCCAGCAGCGGGGCGGGGGACTATGAGCAGTTCTTC.

The chain recombines TRBV28 with TRBJ1-1; maybe TRBD1 (6 bases). Germline-derived CDR1 and CDR2 are MDHEN and SYDVKM. CDR3 size: 13 residues. Trimming took off 5 bases at V and 5 bases at J, with 12 bases between the two ends. The CDR3 spells CASSPRGRTEAFF. The CDR3 coding sequence is TGTGCCAGCAGTCCCAGGGGTAGGACTGAAGCTTTCTTT. Drawing the rest from reference TRBV28 and TRBJ1-1, the complete variable domain is DVKVTQSSRYLVKRTGEKVFLECVQDMDHENMFWYRQDPGLGLRLIYFSYDVKMKEKGDIPEGYSVSREKKERFSLILESASTNQTSMYLCASSPRGRTEAFFGQGTRLTVV.

V usage is TRBV7-2 and J usage is TRBJ1-5; D not certain. The germline CDR1 and CDR2 sequences are SGHTA and FQGNSA. This CDR3 spans 15 amino acids. V was cut by 5 bases and J by 1 base, with 12 bases left in between. The CDR3 DNA reads TGTGCCAGCAGCCTCGACTCCTTGAGCAATCAGCCCCAGCATTTT. Translating gives CASSLDSLSNQPQHF.

CDR3 coding DNA: TGTGCCAGCAGTTACTCGAGACTGGACCTAAATCAGCCCCAGCATTTT. As protein: CASSYSRLDLNQPQHF. This sequence joins TRBV6-6 and TRBJ1-5, with D unresolved. The CDR3 totals 16 residues. Germline V lookup: CDR1 MNHNY, CDR2 SVGAGI (reference sequence). V lost 0 bases to trimming and J lost 4 bases, with 13 bases between them.

The CDR3 DNA reads as TGTGCCTGGCGTGGGGGCAGGGGTTCCTACGAGCAGTACTTC. As protein: CAWRGGRGSYEQYF. The chain couples TRBV30 to TRBJ2-7; a weak D match, TRBD1 (6 bases). This CDR3 has 14 amino acids. Trimming pared 5 bases from V and 1 base from J, leaving 15 bases between. Looked up from germline, CDR1 is GTSNPN and CDR2 is SVGIG (reference sequence).

V and J are TRBV27 and TRBJ2-7; 9 nucleotides match TRBD2. The germline V gene has CDR1 MNHEY and CDR2 SMNVEV (reference sequence). The CDR3 is 16 amino acids. Unmatched junction bases numbered 13, after V lost 3 bases and J lost 7 bases. CDR3 nucleotides: TGTGCCAGCAGTTTCGGGGGGCTAGCGGGGAGTGAGGAGCAGTACTTC. Protein: CASSFGGLAGSEEQYF.

This sequence joins TRBV4-2 and TRBJ1-6; TRBD1 aligns across 7 bases. The V gene end was trimmed by 2 bases and the J gene end by 8 bases; junction bases not matched to a gene: 9. This CDR3 contains 16 residues. In germline, CDR1 is LGHNA, CDR2 YNFKEQ. The CDR3 region is CASSQLQGISDSPLHF. The CDR3 DNA reads as TGTGCCAGCAGCCAACTACAGGGGATAAGTGATTCACCCCTCCACTTT.